There are a few counts of the clone carrying this T cell receptor (beta chain). These data come from a study of beta chain features in type 1 diabetes. All of the isolated RNA was reverse transcribed, so expressed TCRB transcripts were sequenced. Assay used: immunoSEQ multiplex PCR; TCRdb lists only in-frame clones, some missing. The sample has about 360,000 clones, roughly an eighth seen once. The V gene end was trimmed by 6 bases and the J gene end by 8 bases; junction bases not matched to a gene: 3. Germline CDR1 reads DFQATT; CDR2 reads SNEGSKA (reference sequence). The CDR3 totals 11 residues. The V gene is TRBV20-1, the J gene TRBJ2-5; 10 bases are shared with TRBD1. The specimen sequenced was naive CD4+ T cells from blood. The TCR comes from a man aged 18 to 30 in good health. The CDR3 spells CSAGTGVTQYF. The CDR3 DNA reads TGCAGTGCGGGGACAGGGGTAACCCAGTACTTC.